This TCR beta chain was sequenced in a study of blood T cell repertoires in COVID-19. The assay was immunoSEQ multiplex PCR, and TCRdb's table has in-frame clones only and misses some. The sample consists of about 150,000 clones, 87% of them appearing once. Participant age was roughly 18 to 90 years, and participants resided in about two dozen US areas. Donors were grouped by their self-reported clinical history. The CDR3 has 14 amino acids. The germline gives CDR1 LGHNT, CDR2 FRNRAP. Trimming shortened V by 4 bases and J by 0 bases, and 8 bases separated the two germline ends. This sequence joins TRBV12-5 and TRBJ2-3; the D gene is possibly TRBD2 (5 bases). Sequenced material: PBMCs or T cells enriched from blood (not recorded which). The receptor was isolated from a middle-aged woman who had been exposed to COVID-19. CDR3 sequence: CASGSGVSTDTQYF. CDR3 nucleotide sequence: TGTGCTAGTGGTTCCGGGGTTAGCACAGATACGCAGTATTTT.